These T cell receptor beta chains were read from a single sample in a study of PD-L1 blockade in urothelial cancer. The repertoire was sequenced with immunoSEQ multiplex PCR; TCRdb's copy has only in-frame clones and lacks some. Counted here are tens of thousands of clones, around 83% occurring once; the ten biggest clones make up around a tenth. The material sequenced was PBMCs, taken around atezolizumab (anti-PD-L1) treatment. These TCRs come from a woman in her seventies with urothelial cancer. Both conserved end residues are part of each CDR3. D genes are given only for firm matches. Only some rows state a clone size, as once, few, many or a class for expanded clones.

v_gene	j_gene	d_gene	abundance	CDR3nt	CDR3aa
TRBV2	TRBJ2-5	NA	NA	TGTGCCAGCACGGTCATATGGGCCCAAGAGACCCAGTACTTC	CASTVIWAQETQYF
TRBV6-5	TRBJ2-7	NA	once	TGTGCCAGCAGTTCCCAAACCGGGGGCTCCTACGAGCAGTACTTC	CASSSQTGGSYEQYF
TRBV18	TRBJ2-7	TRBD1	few	TGTGCCAGCTCCCCTTGGGAAGGGGGCCACGAGCAGTACTTC	CASSPWEGGHEQYF
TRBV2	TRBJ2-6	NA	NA	TGTGCCAGCAGTGAGGGGACAACTGGGGCCAACGTCCTGACTTTC	CASSEGTTGANVLTF
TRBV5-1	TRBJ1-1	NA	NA	TGCGCCAGCACTGCGGGGAGCTCAAGTAGGGCTTTCTTT	CASTAGSSSRAFF
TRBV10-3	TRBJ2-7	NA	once	TGTGCCATCAGTGTAAACTACGAGCAGTACTTC	CAISVNYEQYF
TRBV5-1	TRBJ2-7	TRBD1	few	TGCGCCAGCAGCGTAACCGGGACAGGGCACGAGCAGTACTTC	CASSVTGTGHEQYF
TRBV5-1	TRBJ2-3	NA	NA	TGCGCCAGCAGCCCCCCCATTGAGGGCACAGATACGCAGTATTTT	CASSPPIEGTDTQYF
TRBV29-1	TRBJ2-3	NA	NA	TGCAGCGTACTTTTTTCAGATACGCAGTATTTT	CSVLFSDTQYF
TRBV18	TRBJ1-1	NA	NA	TGTGCCAGCTCCCGAATGATAGACACTGAAGCTTTCTTT	CASSRMIDTEAFF
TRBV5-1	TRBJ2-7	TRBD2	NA	TGCGCCAGCGGACGTTTAGCGGGGGACTCCTACGAGCAGTACTTC	CASGRLAGDSYEQYF
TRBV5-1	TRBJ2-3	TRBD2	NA	TGCGCCAGCAGCTTGCGGGGGGTTAGCACAGATACGCAGTATTTT	CASSLRGVSTDTQYF
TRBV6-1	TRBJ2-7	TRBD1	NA	TGTGCCAGCAGTGCGACGCGGACAGGCTACGAGCAGTACTTC	CASSATRTGYEQYF
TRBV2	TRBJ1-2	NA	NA	TGTGCCAGCAGTGAAATGACGGACACAAACTATGGCTACACCTTC	CASSEMTDTNYGYTF
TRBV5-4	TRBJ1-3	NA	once	TGTGCCAGCAGCTTTGGGCGTTCAAACACCATATATTTT	CASSFGRSNTIYF
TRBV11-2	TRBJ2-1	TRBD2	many	TGTGCCAGCAGCCCCCGACTAGCGGGAGTCTACAATGAGCAGTTCTTC	CASSPRLAGVYNEQFF
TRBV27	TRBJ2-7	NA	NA	TGTGCCAGCAGTTTTGCCGGCGACCGGAGGGGCGAGCAGTACTTC	CASSFAGDRRGEQYF
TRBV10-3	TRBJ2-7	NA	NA	TGTGCCATCAGTGAACACTCCTACGAGCAGTACTTC	CAISEHSYEQYF
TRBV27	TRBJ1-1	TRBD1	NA	TGTGCCAGCAGTTTATGGTCAGGGGGCAGGGGCACTGAAGCTTTCTTT	CASSLWSGGRGTEAFF
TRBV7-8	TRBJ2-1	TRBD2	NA	TGTGCCAGCAGCCCCCCTAGCGGGGGGGCAGGTGAGCAGTTCTTC	CASSPPSGGAGEQFF
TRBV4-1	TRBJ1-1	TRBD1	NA	TGCGCCAGCAGACCTGGGACAGGGGTCTTTCTGAACACTGAAGCTTTCTTT	CASRPGTGVFLNTEAFF
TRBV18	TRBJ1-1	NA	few	TGTGCCAGCTCATCCAGGACACTTTCTGATAACACTGAAGCTTTCTTT	CASSSRTLSDNTEAFF
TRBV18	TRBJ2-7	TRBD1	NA	TGTGCCAGCTCACCAAGGGACAGATTCCCCTACGAGCAGTACTTC	CASSPRDRFPYEQYF
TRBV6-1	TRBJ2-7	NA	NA	TGTGCCAGCAGTGAACGGTCTAATTCCTACGAGCAGTACTTC	CASSERSNSYEQYF
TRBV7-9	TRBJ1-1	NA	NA	TGTGCCAGCAGCTTAAGCAGGACTGAAGCTTTCTTT	CASSLSRTEAFF
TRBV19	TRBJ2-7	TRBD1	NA	TGTGCCAGTAGTGTGACAGGGGGGTCCTCCGAGCAGTACTTC	CASSVTGGSSEQYF
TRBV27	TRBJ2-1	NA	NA	TGTGCCAGCAGTTTACCCAGGACGGGGAGCGGCAATGAGCAGTTCTTC	CASSLPRTGSGNEQFF
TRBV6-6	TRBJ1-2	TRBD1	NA	TGTGCCAGCAGTTACTCGGGACAGGATCTCACCTTC	CASSYSGQDLTF
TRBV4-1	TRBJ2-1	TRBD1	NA	TGCGCCAGCAGCCAGGGGGGACAGGTTTATGAGCAGTTCTTC	CASSQGGQVYEQFF
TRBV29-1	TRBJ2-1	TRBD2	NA	TGCAGCGTTGATACGGGGGGGCCCCACCTCGGCTACAATGAGCAGTTCTTC	CSVDTGGPHLGYNEQFF
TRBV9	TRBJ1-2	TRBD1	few	TGTGCCAGCAGCGGGACGAAACAGGGGTTGTCCTATGGCTACACCTTC	CASSGTKQGLSYGYTF
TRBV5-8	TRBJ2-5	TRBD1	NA	TGTGCCAGCAGCTTCCACCGGGACAGGGGCACCCAAGAGACCCAGTACTTC	CASSFHRDRGTQETQYF
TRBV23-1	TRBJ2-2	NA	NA	TGCGCCAGCAGTCAATCGGTGACAAGCACCGGGGAGCTGTTTTTT	CASSQSVTSTGELFF
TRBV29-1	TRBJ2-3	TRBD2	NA	TGCAGCGCCTACACTAGCGGGAGTGGGGATACGCAGTATTTT	CSAYTSGSGDTQYF
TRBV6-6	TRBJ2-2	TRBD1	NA	TGTGCCAGTTCCGCAAAGGACAGGGTACCCGGGGAGCTGTTTTTT	CASSAKDRVPGELFF
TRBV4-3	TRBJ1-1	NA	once	TGCGCCAGCAGCCAAGGGAGGGACACTGAAGCTTTCTTT	CASSQGRDTEAFF
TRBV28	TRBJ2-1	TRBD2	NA	TGTGCCAGCAGTTTCAGGGGACTAGCGGGAGGGCGAGTGAATGAGCAGTTCTTC	CASSFRGLAGGRVNEQFF
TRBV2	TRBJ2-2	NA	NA	TGTGCCAGCAGCCCCGGACAGCCTCGAGGGACCGGGGAGCTGTTTTTT	CASSPGQPRGTGELFF
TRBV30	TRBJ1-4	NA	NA	TGTGCCTGGAGTTTCGGGGTAACAAATGAAAAACTGTTTTTT	CAWSFGVTNEKLFF
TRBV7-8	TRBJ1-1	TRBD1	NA	TGTGCCAACGCACCCCTAGGACAGGGAAACACTGAAGCTTTCTTT	CANAPLGQGNTEAFF
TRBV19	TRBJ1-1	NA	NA	TGTGCCAGTAGCAACACAGGGTCCCTCGTATTCACTGAAGCTTTCTTT	CASSNTGSLVFTEAFF